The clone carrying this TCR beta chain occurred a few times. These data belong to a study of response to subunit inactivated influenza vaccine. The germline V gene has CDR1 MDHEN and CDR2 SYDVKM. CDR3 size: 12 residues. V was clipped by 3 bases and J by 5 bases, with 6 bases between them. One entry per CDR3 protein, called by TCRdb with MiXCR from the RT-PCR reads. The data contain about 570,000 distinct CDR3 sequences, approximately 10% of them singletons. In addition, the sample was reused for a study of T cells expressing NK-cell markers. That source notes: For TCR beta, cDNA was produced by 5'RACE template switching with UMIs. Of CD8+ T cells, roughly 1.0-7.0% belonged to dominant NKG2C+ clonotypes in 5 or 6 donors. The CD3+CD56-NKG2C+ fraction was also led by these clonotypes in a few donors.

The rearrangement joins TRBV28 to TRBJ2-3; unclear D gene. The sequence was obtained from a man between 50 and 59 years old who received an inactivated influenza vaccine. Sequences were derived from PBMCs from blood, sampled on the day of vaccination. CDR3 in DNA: TGTGCCAGCAGTTTTTACGGAGATACGCAGTATTTT. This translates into CASSFYGDTQYF.